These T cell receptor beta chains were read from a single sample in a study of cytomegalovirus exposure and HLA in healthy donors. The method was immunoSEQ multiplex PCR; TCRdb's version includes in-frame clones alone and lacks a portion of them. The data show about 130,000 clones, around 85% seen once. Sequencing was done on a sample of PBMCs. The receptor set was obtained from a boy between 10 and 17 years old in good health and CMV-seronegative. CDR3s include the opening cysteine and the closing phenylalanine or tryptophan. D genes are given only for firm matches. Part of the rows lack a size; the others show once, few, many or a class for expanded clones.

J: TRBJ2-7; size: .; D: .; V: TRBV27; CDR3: CASSPGGEQYF; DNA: TGTGCCAGCAGCCCCGGGGGAGAGCAGTACTTC
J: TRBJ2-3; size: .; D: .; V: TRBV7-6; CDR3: CASSLIVGASSDTQYF; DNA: TGTGCCAGCAGCTTAATCGTGGGGGCCAGTTCCGATACGCAGTATTTT
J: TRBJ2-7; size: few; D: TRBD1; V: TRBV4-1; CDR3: CASSQGTGVYYEQYF; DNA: TGCGCCAGCAGCCAAGGGACAGGGGTTTACTACGAGCAGTACTTC
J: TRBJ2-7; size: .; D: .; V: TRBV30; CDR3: CAWSVAGPPRIYEQYF; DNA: TGTGCCTGGAGTGTTGCGGGACCCCCGCGGATCTACGAGCAGTACTTC
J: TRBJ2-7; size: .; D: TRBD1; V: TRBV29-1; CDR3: CSVGRQGANEQYF; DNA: TGCAGCGTTGGAAGACAGGGTGCAAACGAGCAGTACTTC
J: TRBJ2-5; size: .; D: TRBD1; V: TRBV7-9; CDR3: CASSSRTGGETQYF; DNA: TGTGCCAGCAGCTCCCGGACAGGGGGAGAGACCCAGTACTTC
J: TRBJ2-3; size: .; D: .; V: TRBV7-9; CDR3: CASGAGISTDTQYF; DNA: TGTGCCAGTGGGGCGGGGATTAGCACAGATACGCAGTATTTT
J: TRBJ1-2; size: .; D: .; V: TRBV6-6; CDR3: CASGAGNYGYPF; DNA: TGTGCCAGCGGGGCAGGCAACTATGGCTACCCCTTC
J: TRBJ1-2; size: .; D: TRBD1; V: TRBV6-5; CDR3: CASSYEGQTYGYTF; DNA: TGTGCCAGCAGTTACGAGGGACAGACATATGGCTACACCTTC
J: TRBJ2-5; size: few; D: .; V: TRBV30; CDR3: CAWRAKETQYF; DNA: TGTGCCTGGAGAGCTAAAGAGACCCAGTACTTC
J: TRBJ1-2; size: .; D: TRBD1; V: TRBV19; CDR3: CASSLQGVQGNHYGYTF; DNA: TGTGCCAGTAGTCTCCAGGGGGTTCAGGGGAATCACTATGGCTACACCTTC
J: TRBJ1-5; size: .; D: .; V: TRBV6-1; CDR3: CASSEAPGQPNQPQHF; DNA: TGTGCCAGCAGTGAAGCGCCGGGACAACCCAATCAGCCCCAGCATTTT
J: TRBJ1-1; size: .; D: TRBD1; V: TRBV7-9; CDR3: CASSPAGTGNREAFF; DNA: TGTGCCAGCAGCCCTGCCGGGACAGGGAATAGGGAAGCTTTCTTT
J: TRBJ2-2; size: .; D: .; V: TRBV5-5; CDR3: CASSNGDFLSNTGELFF; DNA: TGTGCCAGCAGCAATGGCGACTTCTTATCGAACACCGGGGAGCTGTTTTTT
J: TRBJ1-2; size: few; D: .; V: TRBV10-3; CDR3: CAISSDSLYGYTF; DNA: TGTGCCATCAGTTCAGACTCACTCTATGGCTACACCTTC
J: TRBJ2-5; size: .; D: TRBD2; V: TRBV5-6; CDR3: CASSLFGTSIGETQYF; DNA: TGTGCCAGCAGCCTGTTCGGGACTAGCATCGGGGAGACCCAGTACTTC
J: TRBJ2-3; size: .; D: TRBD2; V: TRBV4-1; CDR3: CASGPGTSGRSITDTQYF; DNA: TGCGCCAGCGGACCCGGGACTAGCGGGAGAAGTATCACAGATACGCAGTATTTT
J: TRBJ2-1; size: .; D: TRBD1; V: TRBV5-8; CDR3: CASNPGQSYNEQFF; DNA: TGTGCCAGCAATCCGGGACAGTCCTACAATGAGCAGTTCTTC
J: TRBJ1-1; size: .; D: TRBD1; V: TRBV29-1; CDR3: CSVGQPATEAFF; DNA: TGCAGCGTGGGACAGCCAGCCACTGAAGCTTTCTTT
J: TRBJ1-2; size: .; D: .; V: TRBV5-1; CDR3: CASSLGTDGGYTF; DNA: TGCGCCAGCAGCTTGGGCACAGATGGGGGCTACACCTTC
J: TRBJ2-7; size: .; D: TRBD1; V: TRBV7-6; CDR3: CASRRDRDSYEQYF; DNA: TGTGCCAGCAGACGGGACAGGGATTCCTACGAGCAGTACTTC
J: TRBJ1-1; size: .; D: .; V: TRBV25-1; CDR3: CASNRGLNTEAFF; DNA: TGTGCCAGCAACCGGGGGTTGAACACTGAAGCTTTCTTT
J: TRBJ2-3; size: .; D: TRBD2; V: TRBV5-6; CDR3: CASSLAISGEADTQYF; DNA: TGTGCCAGCAGCTTGGCCATTAGCGGGGAAGCAGATACGCAGTATTTT
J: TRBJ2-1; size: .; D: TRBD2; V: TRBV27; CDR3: CASSPIAGGPWNEQFF; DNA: TGTGCCAGCAGTCCGATAGCGGGAGGGCCCTGGAATGAGCAGTTCTTC
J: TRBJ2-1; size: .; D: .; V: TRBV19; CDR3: CASSPQGGGYNEQFF; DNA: TGTGCCAGTAGTCCTCAGGGGGGAGGCTACAATGAGCAGTTCTTC
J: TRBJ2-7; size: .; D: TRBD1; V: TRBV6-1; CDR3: CASSARGQGTYEQYF; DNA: TGTGCCAGCAGTGCAAGGGGACAGGGGACCTACGAGCAGTACTTC
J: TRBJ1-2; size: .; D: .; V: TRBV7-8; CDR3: CASSLGGFGVHGYTF; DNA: TGTGCCAGCAGCTTAGGAGGCTTCGGGGTCCATGGCTACACCTTC
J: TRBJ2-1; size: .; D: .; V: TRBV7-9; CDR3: CASSPGPDRLHEQFF; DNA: TGTGCCAGCAGCCCCGGCCCGGACAGATTGCATGAGCAGTTCTTC
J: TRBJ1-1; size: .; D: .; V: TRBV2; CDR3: CASSEDVRSGNTEAFF; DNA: TGTGCCAGCAGTGAGGATGTGAGGTCGGGGAACACTGAAGCTTTCTTT
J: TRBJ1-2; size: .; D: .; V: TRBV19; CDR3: CASSQTGPQGYTF; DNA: TGTGCCAGTAGTCAAACAGGGCCCCAAGGCTACACCTTC
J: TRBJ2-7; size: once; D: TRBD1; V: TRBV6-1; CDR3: CASSEVRGPYEQYF; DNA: TGTGCCAGCAGTGAAGTTAGGGGGCCCTACGAGCAGTACTTC
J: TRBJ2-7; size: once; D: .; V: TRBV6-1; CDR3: CASSGEQAAVNHEQYF; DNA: TGTGCCAGCAGTGGGGAACAGGCGGCAGTGAATCACGAGCAGTACTTC
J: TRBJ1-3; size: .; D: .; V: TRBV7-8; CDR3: CASIGESSGNTIYF; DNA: TGTGCCAGCATAGGGGAATCCTCTGGAAACACCATATATTTT
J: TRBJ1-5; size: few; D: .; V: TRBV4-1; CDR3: CASSREGGSNQPQHF; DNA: TGCGCCAGCAGCCGCGAGGGGGGGAGCAATCAGCCCCAGCATTTT
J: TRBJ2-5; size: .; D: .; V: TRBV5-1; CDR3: CASTRGGTQYF; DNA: TGCGCCAGCACCCGAGGGGGGACCCAGTACTTC
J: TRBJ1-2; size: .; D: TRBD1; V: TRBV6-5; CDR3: CASSYGGGDYGYTF; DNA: TGTGCCAGCAGTTACGGAGGGGGCGACTATGGCTACACCTTC